This TCR beta chain was documented in a study of blood T cell repertoires in COVID-19. In the source study's methods: Quantification of nucleated cells was approximated via reference gene primer amplification. Profiling relied on immunoSEQ multiplex PCR, and the TCRdb table lists in-frame clones only, not all of them. V, J and clone size are taken as reported in that table, and D and trimming were inferred from the DNA itself. The repertoire holds roughly 150,000 clones, under 90% seen once, with about 1.5% in the top ten. The V end was cut by 5 bases, the J end by 3 bases, with 5 bases between. The CDR3 runs to 11 residues. Per germline, CDR1 SNHLY and CDR2 FYNNEI. Participants were aged roughly 18 to 90 years, lived in roughly 23 US areas, and enrolled virtually.

The chain employs TRBV2 and TRBJ2-7; the D is unclear. The sequenced sample consisted of PBMCs or T cells enriched from blood (not recorded which). The clonotype originates from a woman younger than 30 who had been exposed to COVID-19. CDR3 region: CASSQLYEQYF. CDR3 DNA sequence: TGTGCCAGCAGTCAACTCTACGAGCAGTACTTC.